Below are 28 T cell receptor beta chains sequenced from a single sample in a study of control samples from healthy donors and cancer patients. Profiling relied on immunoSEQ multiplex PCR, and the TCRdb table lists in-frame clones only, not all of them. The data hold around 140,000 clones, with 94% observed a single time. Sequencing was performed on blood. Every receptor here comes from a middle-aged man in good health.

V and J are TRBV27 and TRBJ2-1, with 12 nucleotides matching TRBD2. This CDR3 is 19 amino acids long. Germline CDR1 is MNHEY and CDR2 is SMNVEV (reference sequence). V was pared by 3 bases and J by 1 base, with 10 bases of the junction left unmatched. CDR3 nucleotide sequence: TGTGCCAGCAGTTTCCAGACTAGCGGGAGAGTAAGTTCCTACAATGAGCAGTTCTTC. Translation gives CASSFQTSGRVSSYNEQFF.

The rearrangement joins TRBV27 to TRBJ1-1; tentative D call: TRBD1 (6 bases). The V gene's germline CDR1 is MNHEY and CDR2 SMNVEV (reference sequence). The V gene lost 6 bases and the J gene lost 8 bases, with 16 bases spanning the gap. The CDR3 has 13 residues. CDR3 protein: CASRTQGRPEAFF. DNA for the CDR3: TGTGCCAGCAGGACGCAGGGGCGACCCGAAGCTTTCTTT.

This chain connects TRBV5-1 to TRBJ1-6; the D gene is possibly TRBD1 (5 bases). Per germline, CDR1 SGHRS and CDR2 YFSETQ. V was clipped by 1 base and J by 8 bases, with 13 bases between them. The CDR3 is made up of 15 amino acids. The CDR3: CASSLSGGEYSPLHF. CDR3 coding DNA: TGCGCCAGCAGCTTGTCAGGAGGGGAGTATTCACCCCTCCACTTT.

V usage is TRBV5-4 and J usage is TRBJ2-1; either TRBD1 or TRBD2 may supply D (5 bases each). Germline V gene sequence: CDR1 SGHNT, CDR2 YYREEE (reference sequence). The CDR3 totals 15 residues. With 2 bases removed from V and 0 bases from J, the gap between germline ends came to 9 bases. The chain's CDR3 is CASSLYGTSYNEQFF. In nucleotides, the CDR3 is TGTGCCAGCAGCTTATACGGGACCTCCTACAATGAGCAGTTCTTC.

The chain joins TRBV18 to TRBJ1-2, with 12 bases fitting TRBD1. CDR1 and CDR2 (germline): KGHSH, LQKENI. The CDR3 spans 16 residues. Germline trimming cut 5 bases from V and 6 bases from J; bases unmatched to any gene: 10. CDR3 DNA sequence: TGTGCCAGCTCAGGTCCGGGACAGGGGGCAGGAAATGGCTACACCTTC. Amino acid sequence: CASSGPGQGAGNGYTF. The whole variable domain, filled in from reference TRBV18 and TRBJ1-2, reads NAGVMQNPRHLVRRRGQEARLRCSPMKGHSHVYWYRQLPEEGLKFMVYLQKENIIDESGMPKERFSAEFPKEGPSILRIQQVVRGDSAAYFCASSGPGQGAGNGYTFGSGTRLTVV.

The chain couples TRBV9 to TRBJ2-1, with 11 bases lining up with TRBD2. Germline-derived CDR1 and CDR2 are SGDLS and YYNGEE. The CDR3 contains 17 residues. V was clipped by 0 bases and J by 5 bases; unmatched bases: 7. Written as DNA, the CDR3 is TGTGCCAGCAGCGTAGATCTAGCGGGGGGCCGAAACAATGAGCAGTTCTTC. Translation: CASSVDLAGGRNNEQFF. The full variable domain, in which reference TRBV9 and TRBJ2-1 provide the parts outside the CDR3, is DSGVTQTPKHLITATGQRVTLRCSPRSGDLSVYWYQQSLDQGLQFLIQYYNGEERAKGNILERFSAQQFPDLHSELNLSSLELGDSALYFCASSVDLAGGRNNEQFFGPGTRLTVL.

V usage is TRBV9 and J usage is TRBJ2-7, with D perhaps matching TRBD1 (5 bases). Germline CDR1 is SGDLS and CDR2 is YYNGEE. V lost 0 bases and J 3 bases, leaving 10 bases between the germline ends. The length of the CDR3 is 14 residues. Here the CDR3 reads CASSVGVGDYEQYF. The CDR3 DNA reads TGTGCCAGCAGCGTAGGGGTAGGGGACTACGAGCAGTACTTC.

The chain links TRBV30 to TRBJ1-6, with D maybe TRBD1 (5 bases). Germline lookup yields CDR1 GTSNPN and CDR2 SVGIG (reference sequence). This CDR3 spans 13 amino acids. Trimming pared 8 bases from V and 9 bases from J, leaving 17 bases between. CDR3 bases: TGTGCCGGGATGGGTCAGGGTGGTTCACCCCTCCACTTT. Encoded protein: CAGMGQGGSPLHF.

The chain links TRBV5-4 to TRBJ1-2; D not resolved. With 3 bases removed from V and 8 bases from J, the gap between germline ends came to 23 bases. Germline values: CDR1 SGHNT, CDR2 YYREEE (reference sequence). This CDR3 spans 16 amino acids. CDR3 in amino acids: CASSSSLRTKPRGYTF. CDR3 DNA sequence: TGTGCCAGCAGCTCCTCCCTGCGGACCAAACCCCGAGGCTACACCTTC.

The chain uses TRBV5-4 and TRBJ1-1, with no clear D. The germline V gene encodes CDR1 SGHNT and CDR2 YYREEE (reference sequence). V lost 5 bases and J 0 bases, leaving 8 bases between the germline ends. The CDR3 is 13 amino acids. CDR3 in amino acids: CASRGELNTEAFF. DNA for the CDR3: TGTGCCAGCAGGGGTGAACTGAACACTGAAGCTTTCTTT.

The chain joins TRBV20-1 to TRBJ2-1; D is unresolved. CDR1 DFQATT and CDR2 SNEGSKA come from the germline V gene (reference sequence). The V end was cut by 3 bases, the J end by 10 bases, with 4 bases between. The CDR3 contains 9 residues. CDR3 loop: CSASGEQFF. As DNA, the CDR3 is TGCAGTGCTAGTGGAGAGCAGTTCTTC.

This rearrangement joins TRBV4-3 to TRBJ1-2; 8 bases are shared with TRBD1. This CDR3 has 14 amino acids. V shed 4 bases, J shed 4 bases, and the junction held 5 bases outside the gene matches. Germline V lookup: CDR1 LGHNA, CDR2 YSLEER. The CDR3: CASSPAGGVYGYTF. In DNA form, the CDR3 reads TGCGCCAGCAGCCCGGCAGGGGGCGTCTATGGCTACACCTTC.

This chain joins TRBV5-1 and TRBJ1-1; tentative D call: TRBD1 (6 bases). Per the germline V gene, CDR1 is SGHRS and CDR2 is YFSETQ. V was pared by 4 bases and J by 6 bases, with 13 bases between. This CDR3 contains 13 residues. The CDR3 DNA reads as TGCGCCAGCAGCGTACAGGGAGGCGCTGAAGCTTTCTTT. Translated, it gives CASSVQGGAEAFF.

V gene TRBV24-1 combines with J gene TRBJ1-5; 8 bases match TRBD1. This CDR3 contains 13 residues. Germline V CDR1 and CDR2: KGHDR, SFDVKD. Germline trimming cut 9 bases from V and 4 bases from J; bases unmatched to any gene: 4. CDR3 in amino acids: CATSRTGNQPQHF. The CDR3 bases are TGTGCCACCTCCCGGACAGGGAATCAGCCCCAGCATTTT.

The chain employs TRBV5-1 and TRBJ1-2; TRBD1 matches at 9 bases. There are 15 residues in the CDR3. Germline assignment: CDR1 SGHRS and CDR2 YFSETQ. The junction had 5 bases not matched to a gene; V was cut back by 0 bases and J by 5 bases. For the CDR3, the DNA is TGCGCCAGCAGCTTGGCGGGACAGGGATTATATGGCTACACCTTC. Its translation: CASSLAGQGLYGYTF.

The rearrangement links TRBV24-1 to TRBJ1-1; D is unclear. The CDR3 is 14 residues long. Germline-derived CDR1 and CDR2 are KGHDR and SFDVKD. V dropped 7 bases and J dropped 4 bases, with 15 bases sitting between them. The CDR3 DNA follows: TGTGCCACCAGCGACGCGGGAGGCATCACTGAAGCTTTCTTT. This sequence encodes CATSDAGGITEAFF.

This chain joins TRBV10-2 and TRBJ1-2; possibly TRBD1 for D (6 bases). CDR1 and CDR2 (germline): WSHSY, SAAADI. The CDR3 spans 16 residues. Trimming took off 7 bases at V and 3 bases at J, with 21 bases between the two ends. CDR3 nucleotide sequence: TGCGCCAGCATAGGCCCTCGGCAGGGGACTCACTATGGCTACACCTTC. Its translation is CASIGPRQGTHYGYTF.

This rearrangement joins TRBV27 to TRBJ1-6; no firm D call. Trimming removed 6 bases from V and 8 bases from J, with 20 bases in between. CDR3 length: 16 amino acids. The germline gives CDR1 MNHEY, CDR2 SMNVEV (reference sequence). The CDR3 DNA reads TGTGCCAGCAGCTCGCTTTTAAGGGCGGTGGATTCACCCCTCCACTTT. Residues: CASSSLLRAVDSPLHF.

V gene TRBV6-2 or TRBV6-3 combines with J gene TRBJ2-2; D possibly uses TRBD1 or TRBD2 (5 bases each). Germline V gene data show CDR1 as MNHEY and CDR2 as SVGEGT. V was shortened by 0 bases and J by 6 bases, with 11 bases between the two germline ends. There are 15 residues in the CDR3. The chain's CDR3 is CASSYSAGAAGELFF. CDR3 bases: TGTGCCAGCAGTTACTCGGCCGGGGCGGCCGGGGAGCTGTTTTTT.

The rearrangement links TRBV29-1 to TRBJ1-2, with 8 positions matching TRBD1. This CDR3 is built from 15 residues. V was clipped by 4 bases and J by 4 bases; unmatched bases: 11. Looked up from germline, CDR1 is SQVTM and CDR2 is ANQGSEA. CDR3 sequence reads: CSVVIWQGAGYGYTF. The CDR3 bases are TGCAGCGTTGTTATTTGGCAGGGGGCCGGCTATGGCTACACCTTC.

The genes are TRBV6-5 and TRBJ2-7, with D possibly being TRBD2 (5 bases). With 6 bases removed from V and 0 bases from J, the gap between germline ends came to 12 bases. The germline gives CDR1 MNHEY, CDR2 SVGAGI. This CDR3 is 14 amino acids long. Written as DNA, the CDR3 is TGTGCCAGCAGCAAACGGAGGCTCTCCTACGAGCAGTACTTC. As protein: CASSKRRLSYEQYF.

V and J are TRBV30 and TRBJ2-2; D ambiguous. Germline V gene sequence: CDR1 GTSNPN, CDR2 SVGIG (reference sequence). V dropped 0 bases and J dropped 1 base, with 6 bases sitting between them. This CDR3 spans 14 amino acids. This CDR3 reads CAWSVRRNTGELFF. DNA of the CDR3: TGTGCCTGGAGTGTACGGCGGAACACCGGGGAGCTGTTTTTT.

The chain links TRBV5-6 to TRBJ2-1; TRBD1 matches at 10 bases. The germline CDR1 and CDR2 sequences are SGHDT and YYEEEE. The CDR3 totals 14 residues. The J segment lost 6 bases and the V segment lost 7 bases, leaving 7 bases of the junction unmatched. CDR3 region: CASQGQGNANEQFF. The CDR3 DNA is TGTGCCAGCCAGGGACAGGGGAACGCCAATGAGCAGTTCTTC.

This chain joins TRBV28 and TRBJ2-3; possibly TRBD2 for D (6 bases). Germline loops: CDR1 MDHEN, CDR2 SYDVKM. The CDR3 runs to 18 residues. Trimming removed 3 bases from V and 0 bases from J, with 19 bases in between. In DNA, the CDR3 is TGTGCCAGCAGTTTCCTCGTCCGGGACTTGGGTAGCACAGATACGCAGTATTTT. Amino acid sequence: CASSFLVRDLGSTDTQYF.

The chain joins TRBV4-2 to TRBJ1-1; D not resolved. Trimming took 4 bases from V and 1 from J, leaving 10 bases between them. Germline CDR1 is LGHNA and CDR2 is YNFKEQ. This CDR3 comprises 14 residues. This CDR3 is CASSRRTGNTEAFF. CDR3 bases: TGTGCCAGCAGCCGGCGGACGGGGAACACTGAAGCTTTCTTT.

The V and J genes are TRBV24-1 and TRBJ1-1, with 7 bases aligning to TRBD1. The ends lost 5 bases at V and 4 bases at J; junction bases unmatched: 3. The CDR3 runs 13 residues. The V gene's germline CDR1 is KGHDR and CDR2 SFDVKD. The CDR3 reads CATSAPGGTEAFF. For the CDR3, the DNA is TGTGCCACCAGTGCCCCAGGGGGCACTGAAGCTTTCTTT.

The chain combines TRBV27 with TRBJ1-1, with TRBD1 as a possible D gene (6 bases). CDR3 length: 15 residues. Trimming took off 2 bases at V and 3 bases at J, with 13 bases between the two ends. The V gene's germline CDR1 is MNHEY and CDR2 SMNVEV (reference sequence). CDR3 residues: CASSLTGGGHTEAFF. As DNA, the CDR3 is TGTGCCAGCAGTTTAACGGGGGGCGGCCACACTGAAGCTTTCTTT.

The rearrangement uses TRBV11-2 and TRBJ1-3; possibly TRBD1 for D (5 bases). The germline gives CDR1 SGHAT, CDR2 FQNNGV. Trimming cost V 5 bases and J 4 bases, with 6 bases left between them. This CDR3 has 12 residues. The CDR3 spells CASSGAGNTIYF. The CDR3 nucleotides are TGTGCCAGCAGCGGGGCGGGAAACACCATATATTTT.